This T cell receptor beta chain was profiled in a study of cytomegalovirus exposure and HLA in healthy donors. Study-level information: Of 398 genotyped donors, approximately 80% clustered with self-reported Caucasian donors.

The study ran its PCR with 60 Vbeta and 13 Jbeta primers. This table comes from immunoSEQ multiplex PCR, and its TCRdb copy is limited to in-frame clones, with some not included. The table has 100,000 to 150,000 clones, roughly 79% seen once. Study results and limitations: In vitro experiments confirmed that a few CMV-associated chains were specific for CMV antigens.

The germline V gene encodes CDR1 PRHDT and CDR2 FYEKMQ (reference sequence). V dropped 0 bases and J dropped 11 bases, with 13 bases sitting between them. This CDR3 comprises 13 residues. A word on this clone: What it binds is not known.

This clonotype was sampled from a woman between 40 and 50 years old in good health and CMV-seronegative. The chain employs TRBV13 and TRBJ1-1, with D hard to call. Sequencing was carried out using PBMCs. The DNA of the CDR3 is TGTGCCAGCAGCTTAGGCCTTGGCCCCAGGGCTTTCTTT. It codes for CASSLGLGPRAFF.